Following are 9 T cell receptor beta chains from one sample sequenced in a study of human CD8 memory T cell subsets. TCR beta was sequenced from UMI-tagged 5' RACE libraries. TCRdb reprocessed the 5' RACE reads and stores each CDR3 protein as one record, lacking DNA. In all, the sample yields approximately 10,000 distinct CDR3 sequences. The specimen was CD8+ stem-like memory T cells (TSCM and TCM) sorted from PBMCs. Subset denoted: stem-like memory CD8 T cells (TSTEM), CCR7+ PD-1- TIGIT-. The receptors stem from a human donor in good health.

Frequency places this clonotype as medium-sized. This chain joins TRBV7-9 and TRBJ1-3. Germline CDR1 reads SEHNR; CDR2 reads FQNEAQ (reference sequence). The CDR3 runs 16 residues. CDR3: CASSFTPPNSGNTIYF. Drawing the rest from reference TRBV7-9 and TRBJ1-3, the complete variable domain is DTGVSQNPRHKITKRGQNVTFRCDPISEHNRLYWYRQTLGQGPEFLTYFQNEAQLEKSRLLSDRFSAERPKGSFSTLEIQRTEQGDSAMYLCASSFTPPNSGNTIYFGEGSWLTVV.

The J gene is TRBJ2-5, the V gene TRBV7-2; TCRdb lists TRBD2, though no DNA is available to test this call. The CDR3 length is 15 residues. Germline CDR1 and CDR2: SGHTA and FQGNSA. The chain's CDR3 is CASSLAGGRIETQYF.

The CDR3 here is CSARDGLAVAKNIQYF. The chain is built from TRBV20-1 and TRBJ2-4; there is no DNA to check the TCRdb D call of TRBD2. Looked up from germline, CDR1 is DFQATT and CDR2 is SNEGSKA (reference sequence). The CDR3 covers 16 residues.

CDR3 sequence: CASSEYLAGDYYGYTF. V usage is TRBV25-1 and J usage is TRBJ1-2; TCRdb selects TRBD1, and the lack of DNA leaves this call unchecked. This CDR3 is 16 amino acids long. Germline V gives CDR1 MGHDK, CDR2 SYGVNS.

The chain is built from TRBV6-5 and TRBJ1-1. Germline CDR1 is MNHEY and CDR2 is SVGAGI. This CDR3 contains 15 residues. CDR3 loop: CASSSWTGYLSEAFF.

The chain recombines TRBV27 with TRBJ2-7; with no DNA, the TCRdb D assignment of TRBD1 cannot be verified. The CDR3 consists of 12 residues. Germline V CDR1 and CDR2: MNHEY, SMNVEV (reference sequence). CDR3 sequence reads: CASSRPPLEQYF.

This sequence joins TRBV7-9 and TRBJ2-5; the TRBD2 assignment by TCRdb is unverifiable without DNA. This CDR3 comprises 15 residues. Germline V CDR1 and CDR2: SEHNR, FQNEAQ (reference sequence). This CDR3 reads CASSRLAGEGETQYF.

This chain links TRBV9 with TRBJ1-4; TCRdb indicates TRBD1, and absent DNA this call remains unverified. Germline V gene sequence: CDR1 SGDLS, CDR2 YYNGEE. CDR3 length: 13 residues. The CDR3 spells CASSSGTHEKLFF.

V is TRBV13 and J is TRBJ2-1; the TCRdb D gene call, TRBD2, has no DNA to confirm it. The germline CDR1 and CDR2 sequences are PRHDT and FYEKMQ (reference sequence). The CDR3 loop spans 15 amino acids. CDR3 amino acids: CASSPAGWTYNEQFF.